The 13 T cell receptor beta chains given below trace back to one sample, sequenced in a study of cytomegalovirus exposure and HLA in healthy donors. The PCR used 60 Vbeta and 13 Jbeta primers. Libraries were prepared by immunoSEQ multiplex PCR; TCRdb keeps only in-frame clonotypes and omits some of them. The table has 120,000 or so clones, 15% seen once. Material: PBMCs. The receptor set was obtained from a woman aged 18 to 35 in good health and CMV-seronegative.

Points on this clone: A read error may account for a junction end that differs from germline. The chain combines TRBV7-7 with TRBJ2-2; no firm D call. Germline V lookup: CDR1 SSHAT, CDR2 FNYEAQ (reference sequence). CDR3 length equals 14 residues. The CDR3, as DNA: TGTGCTAGCAGCTCTAACTTAAACACCGGGGAGCTGTTTTTT. It encodes CASSSNLNTGELFF.

A remark on this clone: The germline gene is not matched at one end of the junction; a read error may be the cause. The V and J genes are TRBV29-1 and TRBJ2-1, with 8 bases matching TRBD1. The CDR3 covers 12 residues. Germline V gene data show CDR1 as SQVTM and CDR2 as ANQGSEA. The CDR3 protein is CSVEDRGQAPLF. The CDR3, as DNA: TGCAGCGTTGAAGATCGGGGACAGGCCCCCCTCTTC.

The chain recombines TRBV5-1 with TRBJ1-3; D is perhaps TRBD1 (6 bases). Trimming stripped 2 bases from V and 0 bases from J, with 12 bases between. This CDR3 is built from 16 residues. Germline loops: CDR1 SGHRS, CDR2 YFSETQ. In DNA, the CDR3 is TGCGCCAGCAGCTTAGGACAGCTTGTCTCTGGAAACACCATATATTTT. It yields the protein CASSLGQLVSGNTIYF.

The rearrangement joins TRBV19 to TRBJ1-2, with a weak D call TRBD1 (6 bases). V lost 7 bases, J lost 5 bases, and 14 bases lay in between. This CDR3 is 13 amino acids long. CDR1 and CDR2 (germline): LNHDA, SQIVND (reference sequence). The DNA of the CDR3 is TGTGCCAGTAAATCGGACAGTGGGTATGGCTACACCTTC. This codes for CASKSDSGYGYTF.

This clone has only a few counts. The CDR3 protein is CASSLPQGLNNSPLHF. The DNA of the CDR3 is TGTGCCAGCAGCCTCCCACAGGGGCTTAATAATTCACCCCTCCACTTT. The chain uses TRBV28 and TRBJ1-6, with 7 bases that match TRBD1. Germline V gene lookup returns CDR1 MDHEN and CDR2 SYDVKM. Trimming took 6 bases from V and 5 from J; bases not matched to a gene: 10. This CDR3 spans 16 amino acids.

The chain carries TRBV6-1 and TRBJ1-2, with D perhaps TRBD1 (5 bases). CDR3 size: 13 residues. From germline, CDR1 is MNHNS and CDR2 SASEGT. V was shortened by 3 bases and J by 6 bases, with 11 bases between the two germline ends. The CDR3 nucleotides are TGTGCCAGCAGTGAGGCAGGGTGGAATGGCTACACCTTC. This gives the protein CASSEAGWNGYTF.

This clone has a handful of counts. V and J are TRBV1 and TRBJ2-1; TRBD2 is taken as the D call from the table, unchecked against the DNA. TRBV1 is classified as a pseudogene. The length of the CDR3 is 16 residues. The CDR3 loop reads CTSSHRSGTHPNEQFF. The DNA of the CDR3 is TGCACCAGCAGCCACCGAAGCGGGACCCACCCCAATGAGCAGTTCTTC.

The J gene is TRBJ1-2, the V gene TRBV29-1; D is unresolved. From germline, CDR1 is SQVTM and CDR2 ANQGSEA. The CDR3 contains 13 residues. The V gene lost 6 bases and the J gene lost 2 bases, with 13 bases spanning the gap. CDR3 protein: CSVTRSGNYGYTF. The CDR3 region has the DNA TGCAGCGTAACAAGGTCGGGAAACTATGGCTACACCTTC.

This clone was picked up a small number of times. The chain joins TRBV28 to TRBJ2-2, with 9 nucleotides matching TRBD1. Germline-derived CDR1 and CDR2 are MDHEN and SYDVKM. J gave up 3 bases and V 8 bases, and 7 bases lay outside the gene matches. CDR3 length equals 15 residues. The CDR3 coding sequence is TGTGCCAGCGGGGGGGACAGGGAATACACCGGGGAGCTGTTTTTT. Translation gives CASGGDREYTGELFF.

This chain connects TRBV10-1 to TRBJ1-1, with 7 positions matching TRBD1. J gave up 5 bases and V 0 bases, and 12 bases lay outside the gene matches. The CDR3 is 17 residues long. The V gene's germline CDR1 is WNHNN and CDR2 SYGVQD (reference sequence). The chain's CDR3 is CASSESTKGARYTEAFF. CDR3 bases: TGCGCCAGCAGTGAGTCCACCAAGGGGGCCAGGTATACTGAAGCTTTCTTT.

Only a few counts were recorded for this clone. The chain joins TRBV6-1 to TRBJ2-7, with 11 bases aligning to TRBD2. Trimming removed 7 bases from V and 5 bases from J; junction bases left unmatched: 10. The CDR3 is 15 amino acids. Germline V gives CDR1 MNHNS, CDR2 SASEGT. The CDR3 sequence: CASKHTSGSLNEQYF. The CDR3 nucleotides are TGTGCCAGCAAACATACTAGCGGGAGTCTCAACGAGCAGTACTTC.

The V gene is TRBV2, the J gene TRBJ2-7; 10 nucleotides align to TRBD1. The germline V gene encodes CDR1 SNHLY and CDR2 FYNNEI. The junction had 3 bases not matched to a gene; V was cut back by 4 bases and J by 3 bases. The CDR3 is 14 amino acids. Here the CDR3 DNA reads TGTGCCAGCAGTGGAGGGACAGGGGACTACGAGCAGTACTTC. Residues: CASSGGTGDYEQYF.

This clone turned up a few times. CDR3 amino acids: CSVTRRGTGAYEQYF. For the CDR3, the DNA is TGCAGCGTGACCCGGCGGGGGACAGGGGCCTACGAGCAGTACTTC. The chain is built from TRBV29-1 and TRBJ2-7; TRBD1 aligns across 10 bases. With 6 bases clipped from V and 2 bases from J, the junction kept 10 bases outside the gene matches. The CDR3 loop spans 15 amino acids. Germline values: CDR1 SQVTM, CDR2 ANQGSEA.